Following are 7 T cell receptor beta chains from one sample sequenced in a study of T cell repertoires in ileal Crohn's disease. Some clones are missing from TCRdb's copy, which holds only in-frame ones; the method was immunoSEQ multiplex PCR. The sample records about 8,400 clones, 80% being singletons. Sequences were obtained from ileal tissue. These receptors were taken from an adult with Crohn's disease.

The rearrangement joins TRBV5-4 to TRBJ2-3; D is perhaps TRBD2 (5 bases). In germline, CDR1 is SGHNT, CDR2 YYREEE (reference sequence). The CDR3 loop spans 16 amino acids. V shed 1 base and J shed 3 bases, with 15 bases lying between them. The CDR3 DNA sequence: TGTGCCAGCAGCTTGTTTGGGAGTTCGTTAACAGATACGCAGTATTTT. It encodes CASSLFGSSLTDTQYF.

As to this clone: The junction shows a germline mismatch at one end, possibly a read error. J is TRBJ1-2 and V is TRBV6-5; 8 bases align to TRBD1. Per germline, CDR1 MNHEY and CDR2 SVGAGI. The CDR3 has 12 residues. As DNA, the CDR3 is TGTGCCAGCACCCGGACAGGGTATGGCCACACCTTC. The encoded protein is CASTRTGYGHTF.

The chain's CDR3 is CASISTSRANNEQFF. CDR3 coding DNA: TGTGCCAGCATCTCTACTAGCAGAGCAAACAATGAGCAGTTCTTC. The gene calls are TRBV6-6 and TRBJ2-1, with a weak D call TRBD2 (6 bases). V was trimmed by 7 bases and J by 5 bases, leaving 18 bases between them. Looked up from germline, CDR1 is MNHNY and CDR2 is SVGAGI (reference sequence). The CDR3 contains 15 residues.

The chain employs TRBV4-2 and TRBJ2-1; D possibly matches TRBD1 or TRBD2 (6 bases each). The CDR3 totals 17 residues. The V end lost 1 base, the J end lost 4 bases, and 17 bases lay between the germline ends. Germline V gene sequence: CDR1 LGHNA, CDR2 YNFKEQ. CDR3 in DNA: TGTGCCAGCAGCCAAGGGGGGGCGAGGGGCCCTTACAATGAGCAGTTCTTC. Residues: CASSQGGARGPYNEQFF.

The J gene is TRBJ2-7, the V gene TRBV9; TRBD2 aligns across 7 bases. Trimming took 8 bases from V and 3 from J; bases not matched to a gene: 2. Germline-derived CDR1 and CDR2 are SGDLS and YYNGEE. The CDR3 runs 11 residues. DNA of the CDR3: TGTGCCAGTTCTAGCGGCTACGAGCAGTACTTC. It specifies CASSSGYEQYF. Supplemented by reference TRBV9 and TRBJ2-7, the full variable domain reads DSGVTQTPKHLITATGQRVTLRCSPRSGDLSVYWYQQSLDQGLQFLIQYYNGEERAKGNILERFSAQQFPDLHSELNLSSLELGDSALYFCASSSGYEQYFGPGTRLTVT.

The gene calls are TRBV5-1 and TRBJ2-5; D is unclear. The end of the DNA is better explained by TRBJ2-7, so the J call may be wrong. The germline CDR1 and CDR2 sequences are SGHRS and YFSETQ. There are 16 residues in the CDR3. In DNA, the CDR3 is TGCGCCAGCAGCTTGGCCCTCGGAGTAGGGATCTACGAGCAGTACTTC. As protein: CASSLALGVGIYEQYF.

The chain uses TRBV7-9 and TRBJ2-2, with 11 bases identical to TRBD2. The germline V gene has CDR1 SEHNR and CDR2 FQNEAQ (reference sequence). Unmatched junction bases numbered 3, after V lost 1 base and J lost 2 bases. The CDR3 is 17 residues long. CDR3 loop: CASSLGGLAANTGELFF. CDR3 in DNA: TGTGCCAGCAGCTTAGGGGGACTAGCGGCCAACACCGGGGAGCTGTTTTTT.